Following are 31 T cell receptor beta chains from one sample sequenced in a study of blood T cell repertoires in COVID-19. TCRdb keeps only in-frame clones here, not all; method: immunoSEQ multiplex PCR. The sample holds around 68,000 clones, about nine tenths seen once. The sample taken for sequencing was peripheral blood. All receptors come from a woman in her forties or fifties with acute or convalescent COVID-19.

The V gene is TRBV5-6, the J gene TRBJ2-4; TRBD2 matches at 7 bases. The V gene's germline CDR1 is SGHDT and CDR2 YYEEEE. V gave up 6 bases and J gave up 3 bases; unmatched junction bases: 9. The CDR3 runs to 15 residues. The CDR3 protein is CASIEAGSGKNIQYF. In DNA, the CDR3 is TGTGCCAGCATCGAAGCGGGGTCCGGCAAAAACATTCAGTACTTC.

The gene calls are TRBV19 and TRBJ2-1; 9 nucleotides line up with TRBD2. CDR3 length: 15 amino acids. J lost 4 bases, V lost 7 bases, and 8 bases had no gene match. CDR1 and CDR2 (germline): LNHDA, SQIVND (reference sequence). The CDR3: CASTATSGLYNEQFF. CDR3 DNA sequence: TGTGCCAGTACTGCGACTAGCGGACTATACAATGAGCAGTTCTTC.

J is TRBJ1-3 and V is TRBV19, with a possible D match to TRBD1 (5 bases). The CDR3 totals 15 residues. CDR1 LNHDA and CDR2 SQIVND come from the germline V gene (reference sequence). The ends were cut back, 3 bases at V and 4 bases at J, with 13 bases in the middle. CDR3 nucleotide sequence: TGTGCCAGTAGTATCGACAGATCGCGGGGAAACACCATATATTTT. Protein sequence: CASSIDRSRGNTIYF.

This clone was observed a single time. The chain recombines TRBV5-4 with TRBJ2-2, with 9 bases that match TRBD2. V shed 3 bases and J 5 bases; nucleotides not matched to a gene: 20. This CDR3 is 20 amino acids long. Germline CDR1 SGHNT, CDR2 YYREEE (reference sequence). The CDR3 coding sequence is TGTGCCAGCAGCTCTCACCGCGGCGGGGGGGGACAAGTGGGGACCGGGGAGCTGTTTTTT. It translates to CASSSHRGGGGQVGTGELFF.

This clone appeared once. The chain joins TRBV25-1 to TRBJ1-5, with 10 bases fitting TRBD1. Germline trimming cut 4 bases from V and 4 bases from J; bases unmatched to any gene: 1. CDR1 is MGHDK, CDR2 SYGVNS, per germline. The CDR3 is 14 amino acids. The CDR3: CASSGTGGNQPQHF. The CDR3 coding sequence is TGTGCCAGCAGTGGGACAGGGGGGAATCAGCCCCAGCATTTT.

The V call is TRBV5-1, the J call TRBJ2-5; TRBD2 matches 7 bases. V was pared by 4 bases and J by 1 base, with 7 bases of the junction left unmatched. The CDR3 sequence is 15 residues long. Germline V gives CDR1 SGHRS, CDR2 YFSETQ. CDR3 DNA sequence: TGCGCCAGCAGCGTGGGCGGCGGGGGCCAAGAGACCCAGTACTTC. Translating it yields CASSVGGGGQETQYF.

The gene calls are TRBV29-1 and TRBJ2-1; 12 bases align to TRBD2. Germline-derived CDR1 and CDR2 are SQVTM and ANQGSEA. Losses at the gene ends were 7 bases for V and 4 bases for J; bases not matched to a gene: 5. There are 14 residues in the CDR3. The CDR3 sequence is CSAGTSGPYNEQFF. CDR3 in DNA: TGCAGCGCCGGGACTAGCGGGCCTTACAATGAGCAGTTCTTC.

This clone was seen only a few times. The chain carries TRBV12-5 and TRBJ1-6, with D perhaps matching TRBD1 (5 bases). CDR1 and CDR2 (germline): LGHNT, FRNRAP. This CDR3 contains 16 residues. Trimming shortened V by 2 bases and J by 4 bases, and 12 bases separated the two germline ends. CDR3 in amino acids: CASGLTRSGYNSPLHF. CDR3 DNA sequence: TGTGCTAGTGGTTTGACGAGGTCAGGGTATAATTCACCCCTCCACTTT. Complete variable domain (other parts from reference TRBV12-5 and TRBJ1-6): DARVTQTPRHKVTEMGQEVTMRCQPILGHNTVFWYRQTMMQGLELLAYFRNRAPLDDSGMPKDRFSAEMPDATLATLKIQPSEPRDSAVYFCASGLTRSGYNSPLHFGNGTRLTVT.

The genes are TRBV14 and TRBJ2-1; D perhaps matches TRBD2 (6 bases). CDR3 length: 15 residues. The germline gives CDR1 SGHDN, CDR2 FVKESK. V was pared by 6 bases and J by 1 base, with 13 bases between. CDR3 nucleotides: TGTGCCAGCAGTCCGGCTGGGGGGTCCTACAATGAGCAGTTCTTC. Translating gives CASSPAGGSYNEQFF.

This rearrangement joins TRBV11-2 to TRBJ2-1; 8 nucleotides match TRBD1. The CDR3 has 15 residues. CDR1 and CDR2 (germline): SGHAT, FQNNGV. V was clipped by 0 bases and J by 2 bases; unmatched bases: 0. The CDR3 reads CASSLETGAYNEQFF. The CDR3 DNA reads as TGTGCCAGCAGCTTAGAGACAGGGGCCTACAATGAGCAGTTCTTC.

The V call is TRBV6-2 or TRBV6-3, the J call TRBJ1-5, with TRBD1 matching 11 bases. Germline V gives CDR1 MNHEY, CDR2 SVGEGT. Trimming removed 5 bases from V and 6 bases from J; junction bases left unmatched: 9. This CDR3 comprises 16 residues. The CDR3 nucleotides are TGTGCCAGCAGTCAACTGGACAGGGGGCCGAGTCAGCCCCAGCATTTT. It codes for CASSQLDRGPSQPQHF.

The CDR3: CASSLDFISEAFF. As DNA, the CDR3 is TGTGCCAGCAGTTTAGATTTTATTTCTGAAGCTTTCTTT. The J gene is TRBJ1-1, the V gene TRBV12-3 or TRBV12-4; no definite D call. V dropped 1 base and J dropped 6 bases, with 9 bases sitting between them. This CDR3 contains 13 residues.

V gene TRBV30 combines with J gene TRBJ1-1, with D unclear. The germline V gene has CDR1 GTSNPN and CDR2 SVGIG (reference sequence). CDR3 length equals 11 residues. The germline V and J ends were trimmed by 5 bases and 1 base, with 5 bases remaining between them. CDR3 residues: CAWDKNTEAFF. The CDR3 bases are TGTGCCTGGGACAAGAACACTGAAGCTTTCTTT.

With respect to this clone: Germline is not matched at one junction end, which may reflect a read error. This rearrangement joins TRBV12-3 or TRBV12-4 to TRBJ2-7; tentative D call: TRBD2 (5 bases). The CDR3 sequence is 12 residues long. The DNA of the CDR3 is TGTGCCAGCAGTCTAGCCCACTACGAGCAGTACTTC. It specifies CASSLAHYEQYF.

The V and J genes are TRBV6-5 and TRBJ1-3; 7 positions agree with TRBD1. Germline V lookup: CDR1 MNHEY, CDR2 SVGAGI. V trimming: 8 bases; J trimming: 3 bases; junction bases outside the gene matches: 10. The CDR3 totals 15 residues. CDR3 loop: CASLEQGTVGNTIYF. CDR3 DNA sequence: TGTGCCAGCCTCGAACAGGGGACCGTTGGAAACACCATATATTTT.

Only one count was recorded for this clone. V gene TRBV20-1 combines with J gene TRBJ1-5, with no clear D. Deletions cut 3 bases from V and 1 base from J, with 7 bases between. Germline V CDR1 and CDR2: DFQATT, SNEGSKA (reference sequence). There are 13 residues in the CDR3. In DNA form, the CDR3 reads TGCAGTGCTAGTTCTACCAGCAATCAGCCCCAGCATTTT. Translated: CSASSTSNQPQHF.

About this clone: Other DNA variants within this sample encode the same CDR3. The V call is TRBV29-1, the J call TRBJ1-1; 7 bases align to TRBD1. The CDR3 contains 12 residues. The V segment lost 6 bases and the J segment 4 bases; nucleotides outside the gene matches: 5. CDR1 SQVTM and CDR2 ANQGSEA come from the germline V gene. The CDR3 DNA sequence: TGCAGCGTCAACAGGGGTGGCACTGAAGCTTTCTTT. Encoded protein: CSVNRGGTEAFF. Full variable domain (rest looked up from reference TRBV29-1 and TRBJ1-1): SAVISQKPSRDICQRGTSLTIQCQVDSQVTMMFWYRQQPGQSLTLIATANQGSEATYESGFVIDKFPISRPNLTFSTLTVSNMSPEDSSIYLCSVNRGGTEAFFGQGTRLTVV.

In its sample, this clone was seen once. V and J are TRBV6-5 and TRBJ1-1; TRBD1 might be the D (5 bases). The CDR3 sequence is 15 residues long. With 0 bases removed from V and 4 bases from J, the gap between germline ends came to 12 bases. Germline CDR1 reads MNHEY; CDR2 reads SVGAGI. The CDR3 coding sequence is TGTGCCAGCAGTTACTCTATGGGGCAGAGCACTGAAGCTTTCTTT. Encoded protein: CASSYSMGQSTEAFF.

The chain is built from TRBV4-1 and TRBJ1-1; D unclear. With 1 base removed from V and 7 bases from J, the gap between germline ends came to 10 bases. Germline CDR1 is MGHRA and CDR2 is YSYEKL. This CDR3 has 13 amino acids. The CDR3 sequence: CASSQAGTIEAFF. CDR3 DNA sequence: TGCGCCAGCAGCCAAGCAGGTACCATTGAAGCTTTCTTT.

This CDR3 reads CASSSLGSGGYEQYF. As DNA, the CDR3 is TGTGCCAGCAGTTCCCTTGGGTCCGGGGGGTACGAGCAGTACTTC. This chain links TRBV28 with TRBJ2-7, with TRBD2 matching 7 bases. CDR1 and CDR2 (germline): MDHEN, SYDVKM. The junction had 10 bases not matched to a gene; V was cut back by 4 bases and J by 4 bases. CDR3 length equals 15 residues. The whole variable domain, remainder taken from reference TRBV28 and TRBJ2-7, is DVKVTQSSRYLVKRTGEKVFLECVQDMDHENMFWYRQDPGLGLRLIYFSYDVKMKEKGDIPEGYSVSREKKERFSLILESASTNQTSMYLCASSSLGSGGYEQYFGPGTRLTVT.

The chain combines TRBV12-3 or TRBV12-4 with TRBJ1-2; the D is unclear. The CDR3 loop spans 12 amino acids. The V end lost 10 bases, the J end lost 5 bases, and 14 bases lay between the germline ends. The CDR3 DNA reads TGTGCCACCTCAAACGGAGCTTATGGCTACACCTTC. Amino acids: CATSNGAYGYTF.

The chain carries TRBV7-9 and TRBJ1-1, with a weak D call TRBD1 (5 bases). The CDR3 totals 15 residues. V was trimmed by 3 bases and J by 5 bases, leaving 16 bases between them. CDR1 is SEHNR and CDR2 is FQNEAQ in the germline V gene (reference sequence). CDR3 loop: CASSLVRGALTEAFF. As DNA, the CDR3 is TGTGCCAGCAGCTTGGTAAGGGGTGCGCTGACTGAAGCTTTCTTT.

CDR3 sequence: CASSQENTRTDTQYF. DNA for the CDR3: TGCGCCAGCAGCCAAGAAAACACCCGCACAGATACGCAGTATTTT. The chain links TRBV4-3 to TRBJ2-3, with D uncertain. The CDR3 is 15 amino acids. Germline loops: CDR1 LGHNA, CDR2 YSLEER. V was clipped by 0 bases and J by 1 base, with 8 bases between them.

The V gene is TRBV15, the J gene TRBJ1-4; TRBD1 matches at 7 bases. CDR1 and CDR2 from the germline V gene are LNHNV and YYDKDF (reference sequence). The CDR3 runs 14 residues. V shed 3 bases, J shed 5 bases, and the junction held 3 bases outside the gene matches. CDR3 in DNA: TGTGCCACCAGCAGGGGACAGTCGAATGAAAAACTGTTTTTT. Translating it yields CATSRGQSNEKLFF.

The DNA for the CDR3 is TGTGCCTGGAGTTCAGCGCGGACTAGCGGGAGGGCCCATGAGCAGTTCTTC. This codes for CAWSSARTSGRAHEQFF. The rearrangement joins TRBV30 to TRBJ2-1, with 15 nucleotides matching TRBD2. Germline V CDR1 and CDR2: GTSNPN, SVGIG (reference sequence). The CDR3 sequence is 17 residues long. V lost 2 bases to trimming and J lost 8 bases; unmatched junction nucleotides: 10.

This sequence joins TRBV18 and TRBJ2-1; 9 bases match TRBD1. Unmatched junction bases numbered 2, after V lost 1 base and J lost 7 bases. The germline V gene has CDR1 KGHSH and CDR2 LQKENI. This CDR3 is 14 amino acids long. The CDR3 here is CASSPQQGANEQFF. In DNA form, the CDR3 reads TGTGCCAGCTCACCACAACAGGGGGCTAATGAGCAGTTCTTC.

The CDR3 reads CASSPPLAGLDRGTDTQYF. CDR3 in DNA: TGTGCCAGCAGCCCCCCTCTAGCGGGACTCGATCGTGGCACAGATACGCAGTATTTT. The chain joins TRBV5-5 to TRBJ2-3; 9 nucleotides align to TRBD2. The CDR3 is 19 amino acids. Trimming cost V 4 bases and J 1 base; bases outside gene matches: 16. Germline assignment: CDR1 SGHKS and CDR2 YYEKEE (reference sequence).

In nucleotides, the CDR3 is TGTGCCAGCAGCCGCCTCGGAGGGGGCGGTGACTATGGCTACACCTTC. As protein: CASSRLGGGGDYGYTF. V gene TRBV11-2 combines with J gene TRBJ1-2, with 7 bases identical to TRBD1. J lost 3 bases, V lost 5 bases, and 12 bases had no gene match. The CDR3 extends over 16 amino acids. Germline loops: CDR1 SGHAT, CDR2 FQNNGV.

The V gene is TRBV30, the J gene TRBJ2-5; TRBD1 matches at 7 bases. The V and J ends lost 0 bases and 5 bases, in that order; junction bases with no gene match: 12. Per germline, CDR1 GTSNPN and CDR2 SVGIG (reference sequence). The CDR3 has 16 amino acids. As DNA, the CDR3 is TGTGCCTGGAGTGTAGGGCAGGGGGTTAGATGGGAGACCCAGTACTTC. Its protein is CAWSVGQGVRWETQYF.

Notes on this clone: The same CDR3 is also encoded by other DNA sequences in this sample. CDR3 sequence reads: CASSRQGNQPQHF. The CDR3 DNA follows: TGTGCCAGCAGTCGACAGGGCAATCAGCCCCAGCATTTT. The chain has TRBV7-9 and TRBJ1-5; D is perhaps TRBD1 (6 bases). This CDR3 spans 13 amino acids. Per germline, CDR1 SEHNR and CDR2 FQNEAQ (reference sequence). V lost 6 bases, J lost 2 bases, and 8 bases lay in between.

The CDR3 nucleotides read TGTGCCAGCAGTCGGACTAGCGGGAGGGCCGTCGGGCAGTTCTTC. Its translation: CASSRTSGRAVGQFF. This chain uses TRBV27 with TRBJ2-1; the match to TRBD2 covers 15 bases. CDR1 and CDR2 from the germline V gene are MNHEY and SMNVEV (reference sequence). The CDR3 runs 15 residues. V shed 5 bases, J shed 12 bases, and the junction held 8 bases outside the gene matches.